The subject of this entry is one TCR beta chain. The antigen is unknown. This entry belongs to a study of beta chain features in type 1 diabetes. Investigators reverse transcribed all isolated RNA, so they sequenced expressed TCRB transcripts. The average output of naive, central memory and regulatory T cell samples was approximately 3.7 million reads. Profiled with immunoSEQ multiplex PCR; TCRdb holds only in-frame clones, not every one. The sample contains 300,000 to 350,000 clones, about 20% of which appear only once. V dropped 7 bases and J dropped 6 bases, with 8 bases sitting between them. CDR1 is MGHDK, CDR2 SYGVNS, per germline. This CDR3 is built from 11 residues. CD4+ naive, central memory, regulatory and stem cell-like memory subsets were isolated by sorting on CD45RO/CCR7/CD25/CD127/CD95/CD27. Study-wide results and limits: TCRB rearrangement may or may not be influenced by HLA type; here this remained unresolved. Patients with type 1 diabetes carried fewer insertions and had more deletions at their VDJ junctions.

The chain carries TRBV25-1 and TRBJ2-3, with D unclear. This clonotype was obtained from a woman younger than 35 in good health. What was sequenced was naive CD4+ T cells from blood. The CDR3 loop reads CASTIADTQYF. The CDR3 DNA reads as TGTGCCAGCACCATCGCGGATACGCAGTATTTT.